This is a list of T cell receptor beta chains from one sample in a study of blood T cells in healthy people across ages. TCRdb called the 5' RACE reads again in MiXCR, with one record for every CDR3 protein. The sample holds about 1.8 million distinct CDR3 sequences; about 49% are singletons and the top ten take 2% to 2.5%. The sample comprised blood. The origin of the receptors is a woman in her thirties or forties in good health. The CDR3 runs from the conserved cysteine through the conserved F or W. D genes are given only for firm matches. Expanded clones get a size class; other rows say once, few or many, or leave the size out.

j_gene,len,v_gene,d_gene,abundance,CDR3aa,CDR3nt
TRBJ2-7,15,TRBV7-2,-,-,CASSLKAGVLYEQYF,TGTGCCAGCAGCTTAAAGGCTGGGGTGCTCTACGAGCAGTACTTC
TRBJ2-3,16,TRBV9,TRBD2,-,CASSELALSSTDTQYF,TGTGCCAGCAGCGAACTAGCGCTATCTAGCACAGATACGCAGTATTTT
TRBJ2-5,14,TRBV5-6,-,-,CASSFGQSLGTQYF,TGTGCCAGCAGCTTCGGACAGTCCCTGGGGACCCAGTACTTC
TRBJ2-3,16,TRBV5-1,TRBD1,-,CASSGDRGPPTDTQYF,TGCGCCAGCAGCGGGGACAGGGGGCCCCCCACAGATACGCAGTATTTT
TRBJ2-1,14,TRBV4-1,-,few,CASSQEGGPGEQFF,TGCGCCAGCAGCCAAGAGGGGGGGCCGGGTGAGCAGTTCTTC
TRBJ1-2,15,TRBV15,-,few,CATSTGGAGIYGYTF,TGTGCCACCAGCACGGGGGGCGCGGGGATCTATGGCTACACCTTC
TRBJ2-2,19,TRBV5-1,TRBD1,-,CASSLVRGVGQDNTGELFF,TGCGCCAGCAGCTTGGTACGCGGAGTGGGACAGGACAACACCGGGGAGCTGTTTTTT
TRBJ1-1,16,TRBV7-9,TRBD1,-,CASSLSPGQKNTEAFF,TGTGCCAGCAGCTTATCACCGGGACAGAAGAACACTGAAGCTTTCTTT
TRBJ1-2,14,TRBV28,-,-,CASTPNPTLYGYTF,TGTGCCAGCACCCCTAACCCAACCTTATATGGCTACACCTTC
TRBJ2-5,13,TRBV6-6,-,-,CASSYSNWGTQYF,TGTGCCAGCAGTTACTCGAATTGGGGGACCCAGTACTTC
TRBJ2-5,16,TRBV6-2/TRBV6-3,TRBD1,-,CASSYGLGQVQETQYF,TGTGCCAGCAGTTACGGGTTGGGACAGGTACAAGAGACCCAGTACTTC
TRBJ2-1,13,TRBV28,-,-,CATLPGQRGEQFF,TGTGCCACCCTTCCCGGACAGCGGGGTGAGCAGTTCTTC
TRBJ1-2,13,TRBV27,-,few,CASSPMLGSGYTF,TGTGCCAGCAGTCCCATGTTGGGTAGCGGCTACACCTTC
TRBJ2-1,11,TRBV20-1,-,many,CSAGPGDEQFF,TGCAGTGCTGGCCCGGGGGATGAGCAGTTCTTC
TRBJ2-3,12,TRBV27,-,-,CASWRDTDTQYF,TGTGCCAGCTGGCGAGACACAGATACGCAGTATTTT
TRBJ2-1,17,TRBV5-1,-,-,CASSRLGSDPPYNEQFF,TGCGCCAGCAGCCGACTTGGATCGGACCCACCCTACAATGAGCAGTTCTTC
TRBJ2-7,15,TRBV4-1,TRBD2,-,CASGQGLAGVYEQYF,TGCGCCAGCGGCCAAGGACTAGCGGGGGTGTACGAGCAGTACTTC